The next 14 T cell receptor beta chains were all read from a single sample in a study of T cells in Graves' hyperthyroidism and ophthalmopathy (dated by TCRdb to the late 2010s). The method was multiplex PCR. Sequencing relied on an Illumina HiSeq 2000. The TCR beta CDR3 regions were amplified from RNA transcripts. For the first round of RT-PCR on the TCR CDR3, the HTBI primer set was used together with the Qiagen OneStep RT-PCR kit. TCRdb itself trimmed the public reads at Q25 with fastp, ran MiXCR and retained productive beta chains. Here each entry gathers all rows of one CDR3 protein and keeps the most common genes and DNA. The sample table holds some 340,000 distinct CDR3 sequences, of which approximately 14% were seen once. The top ten hold 34% of the sample. Material for sequencing was blood. The receptors were gathered from a woman aged 40 to 49 with Graves' ophthalmopathy.

This clonotype was counted many times. This chain links TRBV27 with TRBJ2-1, with TRBD2 as a possible D gene (5 bases). V lost 4 bases to trimming and J lost 5 bases, with 12 bases between them. CDR1 and CDR2 (germline): MNHEY, SMNVEV (reference sequence). This CDR3 has 14 residues. The CDR3 spells CASSSADGDNEQFF. The CDR3 nucleotides are TGTGCCAGCAGTTCCGCGGACGGGGACAATGAGCAGTTCTTC.

The J gene is TRBJ2-5, the V gene TRBV12-3 or TRBV12-4, with D uncertain. The germline V and J ends were trimmed by 3 bases and 3 bases, with 5 bases remaining between them. The CDR3 has 12 residues. CDR3 loop: CASSFSKETQYF. The DNA of the CDR3 is TGTGCCAGCAGTTTCAGCAAAGAGACCCAGTACTTC.

This clonotype was picked up a small number of times. The chain uses TRBV7-9 and TRBJ2-1, with 8 positions matching TRBD2. CDR3 length: 15 amino acids. Germline loops: CDR1 SEHNR, CDR2 FQNEAQ (reference sequence). V shed 5 bases and J 7 bases; nucleotides not matched to a gene: 10. The CDR3 nucleotides are TGTGCCAGCAGCCCCCGGGGGGGGGTTTGGAATGAGCAGTTCTTC. Protein product: CASSPRGGVWNEQFF.

This chain links TRBV18 with TRBJ1-4; perhaps TRBD1 as D (5 bases). The germline gives CDR1 KGHSH, CDR2 LQKENI. Trimming removed 6 bases from V and 5 bases from J, with 16 bases in between. The CDR3 loop spans 15 amino acids. CDR3 protein: CASSTGLGINEKLFF. Here the CDR3 DNA reads TGTGCCAGCTCGACGGGACTAGGGATAAATGAAAAACTGTTTTTT.

This clonotype was picked up a small number of times. The V call is TRBV19, the J call TRBJ2-3; no clear D gene. Deletions cut 7 bases from V and 8 bases from J, with 19 bases between. CDR1 and CDR2 from the germline V gene are LNHDA and SQIVND (reference sequence). The CDR3 consists of 14 residues. The CDR3 is CASTPMSSVGTQYF. CDR3 DNA sequence: TGTGCCAGTACCCCTATGTCCTCTGTGGGTACGCAGTATTTT.

This clonotype was counted between two and nine times. The chain recombines TRBV7-9 with TRBJ1-1; no clear D gene. Trimming left V 4 bases short and J 0 bases short, with 12 bases between. The germline gives CDR1 SEHNR, CDR2 FQNEAQ (reference sequence). The CDR3 has 15 amino acids. In nucleotides, the CDR3 is TGTGCCAGCAGCTCCGTTGCTACACTGAACACTGAAGCTTTCTTT. Translation: CASSSVATLNTEAFF. The full variable domain, rest sourced from reference TRBV7-9 and TRBJ1-1, is DTGVSQNPRHKITKRGQNVTFRCDPISEHNRLYWYRQTLGQGPEFLTYFQNEAQLEKSRLLSDRFSAERPKGSFSTLEIQRTEQGDSAMYLCASSSVATLNTEAFFGQGTRLTVV.

At least ten counts were recorded for this clonotype. This chain links TRBV20-1 with TRBJ2-7, with 10 positions matching TRBD2. With V trimmed by 2 bases and J by 3 bases, 10 bases remained unmatched. The CDR3 length is 16 residues. Germline V gene data show CDR1 as DFQATT and CDR2 as SNEGSKA (reference sequence). The CDR3 reads CSARPPSGGHHYEQYF. DNA for the CDR3: TGCAGTGCTAGACCGCCTAGCGGGGGCCACCACTACGAGCAGTACTTC.

The V gene is TRBV5-4, the J gene TRBJ2-7; 9 bases are shared with TRBD1. The CDR3 has 17 residues. CDR1 SGHNT and CDR2 YYREEE come from the germline V gene (reference sequence). V was pared by 4 bases and J by 3 bases, with 14 bases of the junction left unmatched. In DNA, the CDR3 is TGTGCCAGCAGCCGTTTAAGGGGGACAGGGCAACTCTACGAGCAGTACTTC. Translating it yields CASSRLRGTGQLYEQYF.

The rearrangement links TRBV4-2 to TRBJ2-7, with TRBD1 matching 7 bases. The CDR3 has 15 residues. V was pared by 3 bases and J by 5 bases, with 10 bases of the junction left unmatched. Germline assignment: CDR1 LGHNA and CDR2 YNFKEQ. The DNA of the CDR3 is TGTGCCAGCAGCCAGGAAAGACAGGGTTTCCACGAGCAGTACTTC. This sequence encodes CASSQERQGFHEQYF.

The chain joins TRBV19 to TRBJ2-2; 7 bases line up with TRBD1. V lost 7 bases, J lost 1 base, and 0 bases stayed unmatched. Germline CDR1 reads LNHDA; CDR2 reads SQIVND (reference sequence). The CDR3 loop spans 13 amino acids. The CDR3 bases are TGTGCCAGTAACAGGGGGAACACCGGGGAGCTGTTTTTT. This sequence encodes CASNRGNTGELFF.

This clonotype was observed at least ten times. V and J are TRBV20-1 and TRBJ2-7; TRBD1 agrees at 10 bases. The V gene's germline CDR1 is DFQATT and CDR2 SNEGSKA (reference sequence). The CDR3 has 15 residues. After removal of 5 bases from V and 2 bases from J, the junction contained 9 bases not matched to a gene. For the CDR3, the DNA is TGCAGTGCTCTCTCCGGGGACAGGGGTCCCTACGAGCAGTACTTC. This translates into CSALSGDRGPYEQYF.

This clonotype has ten or more counts. The chain links TRBV19 to TRBJ1-3; maybe TRBD1 (5 bases). This CDR3 has 14 amino acids. V lost 8 bases and J 1 base, leaving 12 bases between the germline ends. Germline-derived CDR1 and CDR2 are LNHDA and SQIVND (reference sequence). The CDR3 DNA sequence: TGTGCCAGTCTCGACGGGGGGTCTGGAAACACCATATATTTT. It yields the protein CASLDGGSGNTIYF.

In its sample, this clonotype was seen many times. The CDR3 nucleotides read TGTGCCAGCAGTGAAGCTCGGGGGGCGAGGCACGAGCAGTACTTC. This translates into CASSEARGARHEQYF. The rearrangement links TRBV2 to TRBJ2-7; a weak D match, TRBD2 (7 bases). Between the trimmed V and J ends, which lost 0 bases and 5 bases, there was a span of 14 bases. CDR1 is SNHLY, CDR2 FYNNEI, per germline. This CDR3 has 15 residues.

This clonotype was recorded many times. The chain joins TRBV29-1 to TRBJ1-1; 7 bases are a match to TRBD1. Trimming cost V 4 bases and J 11 bases; bases outside gene matches: 10. CDR1 is SQVTM, CDR2 ANQGSEA, per germline. The CDR3 spans 12 residues. The CDR3 DNA reads as TGCAGCGTTGGCGGCCAGGGGGAGCGTGCTTTCTTT. It specifies CSVGGQGERAFF. The full variable domain, rest sourced from reference TRBV29-1 and TRBJ1-1, is SAVISQKPSRDICQRGTSLTIQCQVDSQVTMMFWYRQQPGQSLTLIATANQGSEATYESGFVIDKFPISRPNLTFSTLTVSNMSPEDSSIYLCSVGGQGERAFFGQGTRLTVV.